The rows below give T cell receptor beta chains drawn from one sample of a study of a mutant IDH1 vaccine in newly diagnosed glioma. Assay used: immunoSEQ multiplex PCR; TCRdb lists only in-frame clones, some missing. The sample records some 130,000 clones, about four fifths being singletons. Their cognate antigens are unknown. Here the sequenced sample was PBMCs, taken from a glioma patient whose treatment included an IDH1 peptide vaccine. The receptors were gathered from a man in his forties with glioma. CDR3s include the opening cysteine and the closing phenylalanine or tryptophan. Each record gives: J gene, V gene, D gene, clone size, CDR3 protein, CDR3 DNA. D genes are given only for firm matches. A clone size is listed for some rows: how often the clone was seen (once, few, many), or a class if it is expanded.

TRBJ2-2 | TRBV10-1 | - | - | CASRHPNTGELFF | TGCGCCAGCCGGCATCCGAACACCGGGGAGCTGTTTTTT
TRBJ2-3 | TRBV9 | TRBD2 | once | CASSATSGSGRADTQYF | TGTGCCAGCAGCGCTACTAGCGGGAGTGGCAGGGCAGATACGCAGTATTTT
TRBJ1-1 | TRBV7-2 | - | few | CASSSHHGTEAFF | TGTGCCAGCAGCTCCCACCATGGGACTGAAGCTTTCTTT
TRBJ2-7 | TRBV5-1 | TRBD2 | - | CASSSSTSGRAYEQYF | TGCGCCAGCAGCTCGTCTACTAGCGGGAGGGCCTACGAGCAGTACTTC
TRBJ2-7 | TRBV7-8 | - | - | CASSLEGGTYYEQYF | TGTGCCAGCAGCTTAGAGGGGGGGACTTACTACGAGCAGTACTTC
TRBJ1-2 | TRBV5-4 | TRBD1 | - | CASSRGQPYGYTF | TGTGCCAGCAGCCGGGGACAGCCCTATGGCTACACCTTC
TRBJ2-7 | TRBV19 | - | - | CASSIGPISYEQYF | TGTGCCAGTAGTATAGGCCCGATCTCCTACGAGCAGTACTTC
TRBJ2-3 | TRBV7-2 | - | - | CASSLWTDTQYF | TGTGCCAGCAGCTTATGGACAGATACGCAGTATTTT
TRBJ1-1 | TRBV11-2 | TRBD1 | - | CASSPGTGTLGTEAFF | TGTGCCAGCAGCCCCGGGACAGGGACCCTGGGGACTGAAGCTTTCTTT
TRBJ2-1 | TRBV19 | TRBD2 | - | CASSREGVSSYNEQFF | TGTGCCAGTAGTAGGGAGGGTGTTAGCTCCTACAATGAGCAGTTCTTC
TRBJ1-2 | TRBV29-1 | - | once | CSVEGNTF | TGCAGCGTTGAGGGAAACACCTTC
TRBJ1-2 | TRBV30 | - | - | CAWIPPNYGYTF | TGTGCCTGGATACCCCCTAACTATGGCTACACCTTC
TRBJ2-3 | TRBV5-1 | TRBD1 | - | CASSLAGQGQADTQYF | TGCGCCAGCAGCTTGGCAGGACAGGGGCAGGCAGATACGCAGTATTTT
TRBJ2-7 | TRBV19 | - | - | CASSPSGPPYEQYF | TGTGCCAGTAGTCCGAGCGGGCCACCCTACGAGCAGTACTTC
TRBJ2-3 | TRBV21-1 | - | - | CASRTPGSTDTQYF | TGTGCCAGCAGGACGCCGGGGAGCACAGATACGCAGTATTTT
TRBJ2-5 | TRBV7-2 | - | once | CASSLWGQETQYF | TGTGCCAGCAGCTTATGGGGGCAAGAGACCCAGTACTTC
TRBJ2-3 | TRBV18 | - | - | CASSDGTLASTDTQYF | TGTGCCAGCTCAGACGGGACCCTAGCTAGCACAGATACGCAGTATTTT
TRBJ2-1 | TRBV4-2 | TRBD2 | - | CASSQDRRVSGGDEQFF | TGTGCCAGCAGCCAAGATCGCAGGGTTAGCGGGGGCGATGAGCAGTTCTTC
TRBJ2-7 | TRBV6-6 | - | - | CASSYRVSYVQYF | TGTGCCAGCAGTTACCGTGTTTCCTACGTGCAGTACTTC
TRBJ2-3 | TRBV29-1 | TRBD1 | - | CSVVGGLERITDTQYF | TGCAGCGTTGTAGGGGGCTTGGAGCGGATAACAGATACGCAGTATTTT
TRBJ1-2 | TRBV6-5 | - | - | CASTLSGGHGYTF | TGTGCCAGCACCCTAAGCGGGGGTCATGGCTACACCTTC
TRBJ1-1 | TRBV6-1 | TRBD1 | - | CASRGQTEAFF | TGTGCCAGCCGGGGACAGACTGAAGCTTTCTTT
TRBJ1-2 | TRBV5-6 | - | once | CASSLESGTQLNYGYTF | TGTGCCAGCAGCTTGGAGTCCGGGACACAACTTAACTATGGCTACACCTTC
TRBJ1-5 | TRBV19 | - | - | CASRPDQGSGNQPQHF | TGTGCCAGTAGACCTGACCAGGGGTCCGGGAATCAGCCCCAGCATTTT
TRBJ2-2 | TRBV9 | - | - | CASSVGGTGELFF | TGTGCCAGCAGCGTAGGGGGGACCGGGGAGCTGTTTTTT
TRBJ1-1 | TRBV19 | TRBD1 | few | CASSPDRIVLAFF | TGTGCCAGTAGTCCGGACAGGATAGTCTTAGCTTTCTTT
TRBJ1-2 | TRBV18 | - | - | CASSPGRGGTYGYTF | TGTGCCAGCTCACCAGGAAGGGGGGGGACGTATGGCTACACCTTC
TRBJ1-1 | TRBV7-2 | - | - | CASSLFGGLNTEAFF | TGTGCCAGCAGCTTATTCGGGGGCTTGAACACTGAAGCTTTCTTT
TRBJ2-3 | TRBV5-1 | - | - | CASSLGGGGTDTQYF | TGCGCCAGCAGCTTGGGAGGCGGGGGCACAGATACGCAGTATTTT
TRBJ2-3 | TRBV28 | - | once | CASSLGTPFTDTQYF | TGTGCCAGCAGTCTCGGGACTCCTTTTACAGATACGCAGTATTTT
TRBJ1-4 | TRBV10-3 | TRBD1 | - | CAAGTGGTNEELFF | TGTGCCGCGGGGACAGGGGGAACTAATGAAGAACTGTTTTTT
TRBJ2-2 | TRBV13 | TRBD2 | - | CASSLGPAGRGTGELFF | TGTGCCAGCAGCTTAGGCCCAGCGGGGCGGGGTACCGGGGAGCTGTTTTTT
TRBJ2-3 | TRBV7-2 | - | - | CASSLEGGSTDTQYF | TGTGCCAGCAGCCTGGAGGGGGGCAGCACAGATACGCAGTATTTT
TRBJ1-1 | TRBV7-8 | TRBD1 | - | CASSFLQGQGAGTEAFF | TGTGCCAGCAGCTTTCTACAAGGACAGGGCGCAGGCACTGAAGCTTTCTTT
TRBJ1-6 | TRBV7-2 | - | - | CASSLVTGLSSYNSPLHF | TGTGCCAGCAGCTTAGTCACAGGTCTAAGCTCCTATAATTCACCCCTCCACTTT
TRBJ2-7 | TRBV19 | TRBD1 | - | CASSIVGGIDEQYF | TGTGCCAGTAGTATAGTAGGGGGCATCGACGAGCAGTACTTC
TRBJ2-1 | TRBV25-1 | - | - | CASSAPWGSRNEQFF | TGTGCCAGCAGTGCCCCTTGGGGATCCCGCAATGAGCAGTTCTTC
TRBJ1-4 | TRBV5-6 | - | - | CASSLALGSRGEKLFF | TGTGCCAGCAGCTTGGCCCTAGGCAGTCGTGGCGAAAAACTGTTTTTT
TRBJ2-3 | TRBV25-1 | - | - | CASSSSVTDTQYF | TGTGCCAGCAGTTCTAGCGTCACAGATACGCAGTATTTT
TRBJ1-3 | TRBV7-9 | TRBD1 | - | CASSEIQGSGNTIYF | TGTGCCAGCAGCGAAATACAGGGGAGTGGAAACACCATATATTTT
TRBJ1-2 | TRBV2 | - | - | CASSEGVSGYTF | TGTGCCAGCAGTGAAGGAGTTTCGGGCTACACCTTC
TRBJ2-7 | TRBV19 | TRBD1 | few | CASSKPGQGGEQYF | TGTGCCAGTAGTAAACCGGGACAGGGGGGCGAGCAGTACTTC
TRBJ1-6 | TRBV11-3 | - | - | CASKAQGLPYNSPLHF | TGTGCCAGCAAGGCGCAGGGGCTCCCCTATAATTCACCCCTCCACTTT
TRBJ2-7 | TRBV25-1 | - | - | CASRPGTFPYEQYF | TGTGCCAGCAGACCCGGGACCTTCCCCTACGAGCAGTACTTC
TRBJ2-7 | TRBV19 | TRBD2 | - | CASSISTSGQGYEQYF | TGTGCCAGTAGTATCTCTACTAGCGGCCAGGGCTACGAGCAGTACTTC
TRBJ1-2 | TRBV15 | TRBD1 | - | CATSPQGGGSNYGYTF | TGTGCCACCAGCCCTCAGGGGGGCGGATCTAACTATGGCTACACCTTC
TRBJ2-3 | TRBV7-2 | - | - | CASSLGVGGTDTQYF | TGTGCCAGCAGCTTAGGCGTCGGTGGCACAGATACGCAGTATTTT
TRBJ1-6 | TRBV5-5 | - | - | CASSWGRRDNSPLHF | TGTGCCAGCAGCTGGGGGAGAAGGGACAATTCACCCCTCCACTTT
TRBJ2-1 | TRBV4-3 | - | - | CASSQDRGSGYNEQFF | TGCGCCAGCAGCCAAGATAGGGGTAGCGGATACAATGAGCAGTTCTTC
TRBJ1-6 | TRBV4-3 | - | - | CASSQDARDSPLHF | TGCGCCAGCAGCCAAGATGCTAGGGATTCACCCCTCCACTTT
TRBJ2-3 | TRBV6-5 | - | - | CASSYAGGGGTDTQYF | TGTGCCAGCAGTTACGCCGGAGGAGGGGGCACAGATACGCAGTATTTT
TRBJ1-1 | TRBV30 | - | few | CAWNRANTEAFF | TGTGCCTGGAACAGGGCGAACACTGAAGCTTTCTTT
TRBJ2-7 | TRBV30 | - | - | CAWDRSYEQYF | TGTGCCTGGGACAGGTCCTACGAGCAGTACTTC